These 17 T cell receptor beta chains share one sample of origin, sequenced in a study of T cells in Graves' hyperthyroidism and ophthalmopathy. The source material, RNA transcripts, was used to amplify TCR beta CDR3 regions. In the first-round RT-PCR of the TCR CDR3, the HTBI primer set was used. TCRdb independently ran MiXCR on the multiplex PCR reads; one entry per CDR3 protein. The sample shows hundreds of thousands of distinct CDR3 sequences, under 15% of them seen only once. The sample taken for sequencing was blood. The source of these receptors is a woman between 18 and 29 years old with Graves' hyperthyroidism.

V usage is TRBV9 and J usage is TRBJ1-2, with D maybe TRBD1 (5 bases). The CDR3 sequence is 14 residues long. Germline V CDR1 and CDR2: SGDLS, YYNGEE. Deletions cut 2 bases from V and 6 bases from J, with 14 bases between. The CDR3 nucleotides are TGTGCCAGCAGCGTTAGAGTAACAGGAGATGGCTACACCTTC. Protein product: CASSVRVTGDGYTF.

This clonotype appeared many times. The rearrangement links TRBV5-1 to TRBJ2-1; 9 bases align to TRBD2. Germline V gene data show CDR1 as SGHRS and CDR2 as YFSETQ. This CDR3 has 16 residues. Trimming at V came to 4 bases and at J to 7 bases, leaving 12 bases not matched to a gene. CDR3 DNA sequence: TGCGCCAGCAGCACGGGACTAGCAATTAATGGGAATGAGCAGTTCTTC. Encoded protein: CASSTGLAINGNEQFF.

This clonotype was detected many times. The gene calls are TRBV12-3 or TRBV12-4 and TRBJ1-1; D not resolved. Trimming took off 5 bases at V and 7 bases at J, with 17 bases between the two ends. CDR3 length: 14 residues. Here the CDR3 DNA reads TGTGCCAGCAGTCCCCCGACCGATAAACATGAAGCTTTCTTT. It codes for CASSPPTDKHEAFF.

In its sample, this clonotype was seen a few times. The chain links TRBV5-1 to TRBJ2-7; 10 bases match TRBD1. The CDR3 has 16 amino acids. V gave up 5 bases and J gave up 2 bases; unmatched junction bases: 10. CDR1 SGHRS and CDR2 YFSETQ come from the germline V gene. Written as DNA, the CDR3 is TGCGCCAGCAGAGACTTGGACAGGGGGGGCCCCTACGAGCAGTACTTC. As protein: CASRDLDRGGPYEQYF.

The chain couples TRBV27 to TRBJ1-6; a possible D gene is TRBD1 (6 bases). The germline V gene encodes CDR1 MNHEY and CDR2 SMNVEV (reference sequence). This CDR3 is 15 amino acids long. V lost 6 bases and J lost 5, with 14 bases in between. The DNA of the CDR3 is TGTGCCAGCAGCCTCAGGGGCCTGAATAATTCACCCCTCCACTTT. Its translation: CASSLRGLNNSPLHF.

This clonotype showed up many times. The chain is built from TRBV19 and TRBJ1-5, with D possibly TRBD1 on 5 matching bases. Trimming pared 7 bases from V and 2 bases from J, leaving 12 bases between. The length of the CDR3 is 14 residues. Germline V gene sequence: CDR1 LNHDA, CDR2 SQIVND (reference sequence). The CDR3 spells CASTGVSGNQPQHF. As DNA, the CDR3 is TGTGCCAGTACGGGGGTTTCGGGCAATCAGCCCCAGCATTTT.

Ten or more counts support this clonotype. The CDR3, as DNA: TGCAGTGCTAGACAGGGAGGGGAGACCCAGTACTTC. It is translated as CSARQGGETQYF. This chain uses TRBV20-1 with TRBJ2-5, with 7 bases aligning to TRBD2. V shed 2 bases, J shed 5 bases, and the junction held 2 bases outside the gene matches. The germline gives CDR1 DFQATT, CDR2 SNEGSKA (reference sequence). The CDR3 spans 12 residues.

This chain joins TRBV6-1 and TRBJ2-5, with a possible D match to TRBD2 (5 bases). The CDR3 consists of 15 residues. Germline loops: CDR1 MNHNS, CDR2 SASEGT. V was pared by 2 bases and J by 1 base, with 11 bases between. Here the CDR3 reads CASSELAGTQETQYF. For the CDR3, the DNA is TGTGCCAGCAGTGAACTAGCAGGCACCCAAGAGACCCAGTACTTC.

The table lists this clonotype with a count of one. V gene TRBV18 combines with J gene TRBJ1-2; D not resolved. The CDR3 runs 14 residues. V was cut by 1 base and J by 3 bases, with 9 bases left in between. Germline-derived CDR1 and CDR2 are KGHSH and LQKENI. The CDR3 spells CASSPRSSDYGYTF. CDR3 nucleotides: TGTGCCAGCTCACCACGCAGCAGCGACTATGGCTACACCTTC.

There are many counts of this clonotype. This chain joins TRBV7-6 and TRBJ2-1; no firm D call. The CDR3 runs to 15 residues. Germline V gives CDR1 SGHVS, CDR2 FNYEAQ. The V gene lost 2 bases and the J gene lost 6 bases, with 14 bases spanning the gap. CDR3 protein: CASSLTPPPGNEQFF. CDR3 DNA: TGTGCCAGCAGCTTAACCCCACCTCCGGGCAATGAGCAGTTCTTC.

This clonotype was counted only a few times. This chain connects TRBV10-3 to TRBJ2-1; D may be TRBD1 or TRBD2 (6 bases each). There are 14 residues in the CDR3. V lost 1 base and J lost 11, with 15 bases in between. The germline V gene encodes CDR1 ENHRY and CDR2 SYGVKD. In DNA, the CDR3 is TGTGCCATCAGTGAGTATAGAGGAGGGGACAAGCAGTTCTTC. It specifies CAISEYRGGDKQFF.

This clonotype has only a few counts. The chain recombines TRBV5-8 with TRBJ1-2, with D maybe TRBD1 (5 bases). Germline V lookup: CDR1 SGHTS, CDR2 YDEGEE. This CDR3 region has 13 residues. V was shortened by 2 bases and J by 12 bases, with 17 bases between the two germline ends. The CDR3 DNA reads TGTGCCAGCAGCTTAGGCGAGCAGGGACCTAACACCTTC. Its protein is CASSLGEQGPNTF.

This clonotype was recorded many times. The CDR3 DNA sequence: TGTGCCAGCAGCTTAGAGGGCTCCCTGGGAGTGCAGTATTTT. Its protein product is CASSLEGSLGVQYF. The chain combines TRBV7-9 with TRBJ2-3; tentatively, D is TRBD2 (5 bases). The V end lost 1 base, the J end lost 11 bases, and 16 bases lay between the germline ends. The V gene's germline CDR1 is SEHNR and CDR2 FQNEAQ (reference sequence). This CDR3 spans 14 amino acids. Full variable domain (missing parts from reference TRBV7-9 and TRBJ2-3): DTGVSQNPRHKITKRGQNVTFRCDPISEHNRLYWYRQTLGQGPEFLTYFQNEAQLEKSRLLSDRFSAERPKGSFSTLEIQRTEQGDSAMYLCASSLEGSLGVQYFGPGTRLTVL.

Note on this clonotype: This clone may be a read error of a much larger clone one base away. The chain has TRBV24-1 and TRBJ1-2, with TRBD1 matching over 7 bases. CDR1 and CDR2 from the germline V gene are KGHDR and SFDVKD. The CDR3 runs to 16 residues. Here the CDR3 reads CATSASQGTNTYGCTF. The CDR3 DNA follows: TGTGCCACCAGTGCCTCACAGGGGACAAACACCTATGGCTGCACCTTC.

This chain connects TRBV12-3 or TRBV12-4 to TRBJ2-3; the D gene is possibly TRBD2 (5 bases). V dropped 7 bases and J dropped 4 bases, with 21 bases sitting between them. CDR3 size: 16 residues. The CDR3: CASTPGLAGVADTQYF. CDR3 nucleotides: TGTGCCAGCACCCCCGGGCTAGCCGGGGTCGCAGATACGCAGTATTTT.

Many counts were recorded for this clonotype. V usage is TRBV6-1 and J usage is TRBJ2-2; 8 bases agree with TRBD2. CDR1 MNHNS and CDR2 SASEGT come from the germline V gene. The V segment lost 6 bases and the J segment 6 bases; nucleotides outside the gene matches: 0. The CDR3 contains 12 residues. CDR3 DNA sequence: TGTGCCAGCAGGGGACTAGCCGGGGAGCTGTTTTTT. Translated: CASRGLAGELFF.

This clonotype was picked up one time. This may stem from a read error, because a much larger clone lies one nucleotide away. The V call is TRBV7-8, the J call TRBJ2-7, with a weak D call TRBD1 (5 bases). The V end lost 5 bases, the J end lost 4 bases, and 15 bases lay between the germline ends. The CDR3 extends over 14 amino acids. The V gene's germline CDR1 is SGHVS and CDR2 FQNEAQ. Here the CDR3 reads CASSPRRTRYEQYF. For the CDR3, the DNA is TGTGCCAGCAGCCCTAGACGGACAAGGTACGAGCAGTACTTC.